Presented here are 15 T cell receptor beta chains from one specimen sequenced in a study of T cells after yellow fever vaccination. TCRdb reprocessed the 5' RACE reads with MiXCR, giving one entry per CDR3 protein. The repertoire holds 500,000 to 650,000 distinct CDR3 sequences, about 15% seen once, with around a sixth in the top ten. Sequences were derived from PBMCs, sampled 5 days after the first yellow fever vaccination. The receptors originated from a man aged 18 to 30 who received the YFV17D yellow fever vaccine.

This clonotype has a handful of counts. The rearrangement joins TRBV19 to TRBJ1-6; unclear D gene. This CDR3 is built from 13 residues. V gave up 3 bases and J gave up 9 bases, with 9 bases separating them. Germline assignment: CDR1 LNHDA and CDR2 SQIVND (reference sequence). The CDR3 is CASSMDWGSPLHF. The CDR3 DNA follows: TGTGCCAGTAGTATGGACTGGGGTTCACCCCTCCACTTT.

This clonotype was detected a few times. V gene TRBV27 combines with J gene TRBJ2-2, with D possibly matching TRBD1 (8 bases). Germline V gene sequence: CDR1 MNHEY, CDR2 SMNVEV (reference sequence). The CDR3 totals 17 residues. The germline V and J ends were trimmed by 5 bases and 1 base, with 17 bases remaining between them. The CDR3, as DNA: TGTGCCAGCAGTGGGGGGGTAGGGACAGGGAACACCGGGGAGCTGTTTTTT. Translated, it gives CASSGGVGTGNTGELFF.

This clonotype was picked up a small number of times. The chain uses TRBV5-1 and TRBJ2-2; possibly TRBD2 for D (7 bases). The CDR3 loop spans 15 amino acids. Germline V lookup: CDR1 SGHRS, CDR2 YFSETQ. Trimming removed 4 bases from V and 5 bases from J, with 15 bases in between. In DNA, the CDR3 is TGCGCCAGCAGCGGGGGGGCGCACCGAACCGGGGAGCTGTTTTTT. Translated: CASSGGAHRTGELFF.

This clonotype was counted a few times. This chain links TRBV7-2 with TRBJ2-7, with D hard to call. The CDR3 length is 14 residues. V was pared by 2 bases and J by 3 bases, with 11 bases between. The V gene's germline CDR1 is SGHTA and CDR2 FQGNSA. CDR3 region: CASSLSQNNYEQYF. As DNA, the CDR3 is TGTGCCAGCAGCTTATCTCAAAACAACTACGAGCAGTACTTC.

This clonotype appeared a few times. This rearrangement joins TRBV12-3 or TRBV12-4 to TRBJ2-7; 12 bases map to TRBD2. The CDR3 covers 17 residues. V dropped 6 bases and J dropped 2; count of bases not matched to a gene: 11. The CDR3 DNA follows: TGTGCCAGCAGGAAGGACGAACTAGCGGGGGGAACCTACGAGCAGTACTTC. This sequence encodes CASRKDELAGGTYEQYF.

This clonotype was seen a handful of times. The genes are TRBV6-2 or TRBV6-3 and TRBJ1-2; no reliable D call. Trimming stripped 11 bases from V and 1 base from J, with 20 bases between. CDR1 and CDR2 from the germline V gene are MNHEY and SVGEGT. This CDR3 has 15 residues. DNA for the CDR3: TGTGCCGTCCATCGATGGGAACACTATAACTATGGCTACACCTTC. It specifies CAVHRWEHYNYGYTF.

In this sample, this clonotype turned up a few times. The chain carries TRBV12-3 or TRBV12-4 and TRBJ2-2; D is unclear. Deletions cut 3 bases from V and 6 bases from J, with 8 bases between. The CDR3 extends over 13 amino acids. The CDR3 DNA reads TGTGCCAGCAGTTTCCCGGCGGCCGGGGAGCTGTTTTTT. Its translation: CASSFPAAGELFF.

This rearrangement joins TRBV10-2 to TRBJ2-7; tentatively, D is TRBD2 (5 bases). The V gene lost 10 bases and the J gene lost 1 base, with 11 bases spanning the gap. The CDR3 consists of 12 residues. Per the germline V gene, CDR1 is WSHSY and CDR2 is SAAADI. The CDR3 loop is CATKRTSYEQYF. Here the CDR3 DNA reads TGCGCCACCAAGAGGACTTCCTACGAGCAGTACTTC.

The chain employs TRBV7-9 and TRBJ2-7; D not resolved. From germline, CDR1 is SEHNR and CDR2 FQNEAQ (reference sequence). The CDR3 is 14 residues long. V lost 5 bases, J lost 0 bases, and 11 bases lay in between. Here the CDR3 reads CASSPGRSSYEQYF. CDR3 nucleotides: TGTGCCAGCAGCCCCGGCCGGAGCTCCTACGAGCAGTACTTC.

The V call is TRBV7-2, the J call TRBJ2-5, with D uncertain. There are 15 residues in the CDR3. Germline lookup yields CDR1 SGHTA and CDR2 FQGNSA. Trimming removed 2 bases at V and 9 bases at J, with 19 bases between. For the CDR3, the DNA is TGTGCCAGCAGCTTACTGTTTAGCCGTCTTGGGTCCCAGTACTTC. This translates into CASSLLFSRLGSQYF. The full variable domain, completed using reference TRBV7-2 and TRBJ2-5, is GAGVSQSPSNKVTEKGKDVELRCDPISGHTALYWYRQSLGQGLEFLIYFQGNSAPDKSGLPSDRFSAERTGGSVSTLTIQRTQQEDSAVYLCASSLLFSRLGSQYFGPGTRLLVL.

The rearrangement links TRBV5-4 to TRBJ2-7, with D possibly called TRBD1 or TRBD2 (5 bases each). The CDR3 is 15 amino acids. CDR1 SGHNT and CDR2 YYREEE come from the germline V gene (reference sequence). V gave up 3 bases and J gave up 1 base, with 14 bases separating them. CDR3 protein: CASSYLGTLSYEQYF. The CDR3 DNA is TGTGCCAGCAGCTACCTCGGGACGTTATCCTACGAGCAGTACTTC.

DNA of the CDR3: TGTGCCAGCAGCCGAACGAAAGACGGCGGGCAAGAGACCCAGTACTTC. Its protein is CASSRTKDGGQETQYF. This chain connects TRBV5-4 to TRBJ2-5; a weak D match, TRBD2 (5 bases). CDR1 and CDR2 from the germline V gene are SGHNT and YYREEE (reference sequence). CDR3 length equals 16 residues. Trimming removed 4 bases at V and 2 bases at J, with 18 bases between.

The V gene is TRBV12-3 or TRBV12-4, the J gene TRBJ2-6, with 9 bases aligning to TRBD2. V shed 0 bases and J 2 bases; nucleotides not matched to a gene: 11. The CDR3 is made up of 20 amino acids. DNA for the CDR3: TGTGCCAGCAGTTTAGCACGGGCGGGGACTAGCAGGCCTGGGGCCAACGTCCTGACTTTC. Amino acids: CASSLARAGTSRPGANVLTF.

This clonotype was seen a few times. The chain carries TRBV3-1 and TRBJ2-1; TRBD1 aligns across 7 bases. Looked up from germline, CDR1 is LGHDT and CDR2 is YNNKEL (reference sequence). After removal of 2 bases from V and 6 bases from J, the junction contained 7 bases not matched to a gene. The CDR3 is 15 amino acids. DNA of the CDR3: TGTGCCAGCAGCCAAACGGGACAGCTTTTCAATGAGCAGTTCTTC. Its translation is CASSQTGQLFNEQFF.

This clonotype was counted a few times. The J gene is TRBJ1-2, the V gene TRBV7-2; D gene uncertain. This CDR3 region has 14 residues. CDR1 and CDR2 from the germline V gene are SGHTA and FQGNSA. The V gene lost 6 bases and the J gene lost 2 bases, with 13 bases spanning the gap. Here the CDR3 reads CASSLGLQNYGYTF. The CDR3, as DNA: TGTGCCAGCAGTCTCGGCCTCCAGAACTATGGCTACACCTTC.